This TCR beta chain was observed in a study of CD8 T cells in ankylosing spondylitis. Study-level findings and limits: Earlier work had already found some motif variants in reactive arthritis synovial fluid and blood. Blood of patients with ankylosing spondylitis appeared to be characterized by a TCR beta motif of eight highly homologous variants. Disease-linked clones proved CD8+ and comparatively uncommon in peripheral blood. The authors reported significant enrichment of disease-linked clones in matched ankylosing spondylitis synovial fluid.

From germline, CDR1 is SGHTA and CDR2 FQGNSA. With 2 bases removed from V and 3 bases from J, the gap between germline ends came to 10 bases. CDR3 length: 14 residues. In regard to this clonotype: Its antigen is unidentified.

TCRdb itself ran the 5' RACE reads through MiXCR, one entry per CDR3 protein. The data contain 110,000 to 150,000 distinct CDR3 sequences, roughly 7.7% of them singletons. Material: synovial fluid, either unsorted or a sorted T cell fraction (not recorded which). This chain uses TRBV7-2 with TRBJ1-1; D remains ambiguous. This clonotype was obtained from a male donor with ankylosing spondylitis. The CDR3 nucleotides read TGTGCCAGCAGCTTATCTAGGCTCCACACTGAAGCTTTCTTT. Translation: CASSLSRLHTEAFF.